These 5 T cell receptor beta chains originate from one sample sequenced in a study of T-cell memory formation after mild COVID-19. TCRdb used MiXCR to reprocess the 5' RACE reads, holding one entry per CDR3 protein. The sample consists of roughly 110,000 distinct CDR3 sequences, about a sixth of them appearing once. The specimen was PBMCs or a T cell subset sorted from them (not recorded which). These receptors were collected from an adult woman who had mild COVID-19 (a few samples of this study predate the infection). Cell type and time point are not known.

This clonotype was counted at least ten times. The chain couples TRBV4-1 to TRBJ2-7; a possible D gene is TRBD2 (6 bases). V was trimmed by 1 base and J by 0 bases, leaving 10 bases between them. This CDR3 has 15 residues. Germline V CDR1 and CDR2: MGHRA, YSYEKL. For the CDR3, the DNA is TGCGCCAGCAGCCAAGTCGTCGGGAGCTCCTACGAGCAGTACTTC. Translating gives CASSQVVGSSYEQYF.

This chain joins TRBV7-8 and TRBJ2-2; 10 positions match TRBD2. Germline lookup yields CDR1 SGHVS and CDR2 FQNEAQ. After removal of 1 base from V and 5 bases from J, the junction contained 7 bases not matched to a gene. There are 17 residues in the CDR3. The CDR3 nucleotides read TGTGCCAGCAGCTTAGGCGGAGCGGGAGGGCGTACCGGGGAGCTGTTTTTT. Translation gives CASSLGGAGGRTGELFF.

This clonotype turned up a few times. V gene TRBV3-1 combines with J gene TRBJ2-5, with 9 bases aligning to TRBD2. CDR1 is LGHDT, CDR2 YNNKEL, per germline (reference sequence). The trim removed 0 bases at V and 3 bases at J, leaving 2 bases unmatched. This CDR3 is built from 15 residues. As DNA, the CDR3 is TGTGCCAGCAGCCAAGAGCTAGCGGGAAAAGAGACCCAGTACTTC. It specifies CASSQELAGKETQYF.

The chain employs TRBV5-1 and TRBJ2-1; tentative D call: TRBD2 (6 bases). Germline V CDR1 and CDR2: SGHRS, YFSETQ. The CDR3 is 13 residues long. V lost 0 bases to trimming and J lost 13 bases, with 14 bases between them. The CDR3 DNA is TGCGCCAGCAGCTTGGGACTAGTTTCGTTTCAGTTCTTC. This encodes CASSLGLVSFQFF.

This clonotype has more than one count but fewer than ten. The chain recombines TRBV29-1 with TRBJ2-7, with 7 bases identical to TRBD1. CDR3 length: 13 residues. Germline CDR1 SQVTM, CDR2 ANQGSEA. Trimming removed 5 bases from V and 2 bases from J; junction bases left unmatched: 6. In nucleotides, the CDR3 is TGCAGCGTTTTGGGGGACAGTACCTACGAGCAGTACTTC. As protein: CSVLGDSTYEQYF.